The sequence of this TCR beta chain was determined in a study of T cells in localized non-small cell lung cancer. Notes on this clone: Antigen: not known.

Clones were read by immunoSEQ multiplex PCR, and TCRdb kept only the in-frame ones, dropping some. The sample carries about 21,000 clones, over 75% recorded once. Overall study findings and caveats: Those with higher blood T cell density had longer overall survival. Analysis by sequencing included only one tumor region, so heterogeneity remains possible. Highest T cell clonality was seen in uninvolved adjacent lung, surpassing that measured in tumor.

The sequences come from PBMCs, collected before any cancer treatment. This clonotype was sampled from a woman aged 40-70 years with stage II squamous cell lung carcinoma.

The CDR3 here is CASGFHTEAFF. The CDR3 DNA sequence: TGTGCCAGCGGCTTTCACACTGAAGCTTTCTTT. V usage is TRBV28 and J usage is TRBJ1-1; D is unclear. The V and J ends lost 8 bases and 3 bases respectively, with 7 bases between them. The CDR3 contains 11 residues. Germline CDR1 MDHEN, CDR2 SYDVKM.